This record concerns one T cell receptor (beta chain) sequence. Its antigen target is currently unknown. Within one base of it there is no much larger clone, and no base qualities were kept. This record belongs to a study of blood T cell repertoires in COVID-19 (dated by TCRdb to the early 2020s). Study-wide context: Collaborator samples came from the United States, Italy and Spain and covered acute and convalescent phases of COVID-19. The prospective study material was composed of cDNA or gDNA derived from T cells, B-cell-depleted T cells, or PBMCs. Deeply sampled blood TCRbeta repertoires from subjects exposed to, actively infected with, or recovered from COVID-19 were included in the dataset. The repertoires were released in a freely available public database intended as a resource for research on the immune response to SARS-CoV-2. Samples came from the ongoing ImmuneRACE study (first 160 participants) plus 1,254 subjects from 6 global collaborators. A de-identified subject ID, COVID-19 status, age in years and sex were almost always included in the sample metadata. Where HLA class I and class II types were available, the types were taken from metadata supplied by the sample provider, not from assay-based typing.

TCRbeta CDR3 regions were amplified from genomic DNA by means of the immunoSEQ Assay, a bias-controlled multiplex PCR. The authors' analysis ran thus. Nucleated cell counts per sample were estimated from amplification of reference gene primers within the assay. Sequence reads were collapsed and filtered to measure the absolute abundance of every unique TCRbeta CDR3 rearrangement. For each sample, productive Simpson clonality was calculated as the square root of Simpson's diversity index over productive rearrangements. Here the immuneACCESS table is served through TCRdb, limited to in-frame sequences with V and J called. Missing clones are a known gap in these copies; in checked studies unresolved V genes cover under half, and the rest lacks a known reason. V and J calls and clone size follow that table, whereas D and trimming were derived from the DNA. The sample table holds over 90,000 clones, of which around 92% were seen once. Around 4% of the sample lies in the top ten.

The investigation overall reported the following: The amount of clinical and demographic metadata varied by source and participant and was provided uncurated.

Each collaborating institution followed its own protocols to collect whole blood in K2EDTA tubes. For TCRbeta analysis, collaborators shipped samples as frozen whole blood, isolated PBMCs, or DNA extracted from either of those sample types. V is reduced by 6 bases and J by 2 bases, leaving a spacing of 13 bases between them. The CDR3 spans 14 residues, from the cysteine through the phenylalanine. Left in the record is the CDR3 DNA by itself, 42 bases read in frame from the first base. Sequences MNHEY (CDR1) and SVGAGI (CDR2) are obtained from the germline V gene. The TCR comes from a man aged 18 to 30 with acute or convalescent COVID-19. The sequence joins TRBV6-5 to TRBJ2-5, with no D gene named confidently. What was sequenced was peripheral blood. The nucleotides read TGTGCCAGCAGCTACGGGCCTGGGCAAGAGACCCAGTACTTC. This codes for CASSYGPGQETQYF.